Shown below are 32 T cell receptor beta chains from a single sample sequenced in a study of cytomegalovirus exposure and HLA in healthy donors. Amplification used 60 Vbeta primers and 13 Jbeta primers. The protocol was immunoSEQ multiplex PCR, while the TCRdb copy is restricted to in-frame clones and leaves out a portion. Here the sample spans 150,000 to 200,000 clones, 70% to 90% being singletons. The sequenced sample consisted of PBMCs. These receptors were obtained from a man aged 18 to 30 in good health and CMV-seropositive.

V gene TRBV11-3 combines with J gene TRBJ2-5; 9 nucleotides align to TRBD1. The ends lost 4 bases at V and 5 bases at J; junction bases unmatched: 8. CDR1 is SGHNT and CDR2 is YENEEA in the germline V gene. The CDR3 contains 15 residues. CDR3: CASSSPGQGWETQYF. For the CDR3, the DNA is TGTGCCAGCAGCTCCCCCGGACAGGGGTGGGAGACCCAGTACTTC.

The chain recombines TRBV5-1 with TRBJ1-2, with TRBD1 identical over 7 bases. Germline assignment: CDR1 SGHRS and CDR2 YFSETQ. The CDR3 is made up of 14 amino acids. Losses at the gene ends were 0 bases for V and 5 bases for J; bases not matched to a gene: 4. The CDR3 protein is CASSLGQGGYGYTF. Written as DNA, the CDR3 is TGCGCCAGCAGCTTGGGACAGGGAGGATATGGCTACACCTTC.

V usage is TRBV4-1 and J usage is TRBJ1-5; D ambiguous. The germline gives CDR1 MGHRA, CDR2 YSYEKL. V was trimmed by 0 bases and J by 9 bases, leaving 12 bases between them. The CDR3 runs 14 residues. CDR3 amino acids: CASSQEARERPQHF. For the CDR3, the DNA is TGCGCCAGCAGCCAAGAAGCGCGGGAACGGCCCCAGCATTTT.

The V gene is TRBV11-2, the J gene TRBJ2-3, with 9 bases identical to TRBD2. CDR3 length equals 17 residues. V was clipped by 5 bases and J by 1 base; unmatched bases: 10. Germline V gives CDR1 SGHAT, CDR2 FQNNGV. The chain's CDR3 is CASSALRTSVGTDTQYF. The DNA for the CDR3 is TGTGCCAGCAGCGCCCTCCGGACTAGCGTGGGCACAGATACGCAGTATTTT.

The genes are TRBV7-6 and TRBJ2-7, with D perhaps matching TRBD2 (6 bases). The V end was cut by 1 base, the J end by 3 bases, with 13 bases between. The CDR3 sequence is 15 residues long. Germline CDR1 and CDR2: SGHVS and FNYEAQ. DNA for the CDR3: TGTGCCAGCAGCTTAGTAACCGGGGGATACTACGAGCAGTACTTC. Its translation is CASSLVTGGYYEQYF.

The sample holds one count of this clone. The V and J genes are TRBV7-9 and TRBJ2-7; 10 bases align to TRBD1. Losses at the gene ends were 5 bases for V and 7 bases for J; bases not matched to a gene: 8. The germline CDR1 and CDR2 sequences are SEHNR and FQNEAQ (reference sequence). The CDR3 sequence is 14 residues long. The CDR3 loop is CASSPGDRGWEQYF. In nucleotides, the CDR3 is TGTGCCAGCAGCCCAGGGGACAGGGGCTGGGAGCAGTACTTC.

V is TRBV11-3 and J is TRBJ2-5, with TRBD2 identical over 10 bases. The CDR3 runs 16 residues. Germline assignment: CDR1 SGHNT and CDR2 YENEEA. V lost 5 bases and J lost 4; bases outside the gene matches: 10. CDR3 protein: CASSGWSGGAGETQYF. CDR3 sequence (DNA): TGTGCCAGCAGCGGCTGGAGCGGGGGGGCCGGAGAGACCCAGTACTTC. The full variable domain, its missing parts supplied by reference TRBV11-3 and TRBJ2-5, is EAGVVQSPRYKIIEKKQPVAFWCNPISGHNTLYWYLQNLGQGPELLIRYENEEAVDDSQLPKDRFSAERLKGVDSTLKIQPAELGDSAVYLCASSGWSGGAGETQYFGPGTRLLVL.

Only a few counts were recorded for this clone. The chain combines TRBV7-2 with TRBJ1-5; no reliable D call. V was cut by 0 bases and J by 3 bases, with 12 bases left in between. Germline V gene lookup returns CDR1 SGHTA and CDR2 FQGNSA. The length of the CDR3 is 16 residues. In DNA, the CDR3 is TGTGCCAGCAGCTTAGCGCCAGTGGCCTCCAATCAGCCCCAGCATTTT. This translates into CASSLAPVASNQPQHF.

The rearrangement uses TRBV7-2 and TRBJ2-1; a possible D gene is TRBD2 (6 bases). The germline V gene has CDR1 SGHTA and CDR2 FQGNSA. CDR3 length: 16 residues. V was cut by 5 bases and J by 6 bases, with 20 bases left in between. Here the CDR3 reads CASSPSASAWGNEQFF. DNA of the CDR3: TGTGCCAGCAGCCCCAGCGCTAGCGCCTGGGGCAATGAGCAGTTCTTC.

The V call is TRBV7-3, the J call TRBJ1-2; weak D call: TRBD1 (5 bases). Deletions cut 2 bases from V and 6 bases from J, with 10 bases between. CDR1 is SGHTA and CDR2 is FQGTGA in the germline V gene. The CDR3 has 13 amino acids. This CDR3 reads CASSLAGGDGYTF. The CDR3 DNA is TGTGCCAGCAGCTTAGCGGGGGGGGATGGCTACACCTTC.

This chain joins TRBV5-4 and TRBJ2-7; D remains ambiguous. V lost 3 bases and J lost 5, with 6 bases in between. Germline values: CDR1 SGHNT, CDR2 YYREEE (reference sequence). The CDR3 has 11 amino acids. DNA for the CDR3: TGTGCCAGCAGCTATGGCAACGAGCAGTACTTC. Protein product: CASSYGNEQYF.

The chain's CDR3 is CASSDSTGTGELFF. Written as DNA, the CDR3 is TGTGCCAGCAGTGACTCGACGGGCACCGGGGAGCTGTTTTTT. The V call is TRBV6-4, the J call TRBJ2-2; D uncertain. The CDR3 has 14 amino acids. CDR1 MRHNA and CDR2 SNTAGT come from the germline V gene. Trimming pared 0 bases from V and 4 bases from J, leaving 6 bases between.

This chain connects TRBV6-5 to TRBJ1-6; D gene unclear. The V and J ends lost 1 base and 0 bases respectively, with 7 bases between them. This CDR3 is built from 16 residues. Germline V gene data show CDR1 as MNHEY and CDR2 as SVGAGI. The CDR3 reads CASSYWRSSYNSPLHF. The DNA for the CDR3 is TGTGCCAGCAGTTACTGGAGGAGCTCCTATAATTCACCCCTCCACTTT.

DNA of the CDR3: TGTGCTAGTGGTTTGGTAGCCTCAGGGAATACTGAAGCTTTCTTT. Translated: CASGLVASGNTEAFF. The chain combines TRBV12-5 with TRBJ1-1, with D perhaps TRBD1 (5 bases). V dropped 0 bases and J dropped 5 bases, with 13 bases sitting between them. CDR1 is LGHNT, CDR2 FRNRAP, per germline. The CDR3 sequence is 15 residues long.

The gene calls are TRBV6-1 and TRBJ1-1, with D perhaps TRBD1 (6 bases). The CDR3 covers 14 residues. The V gene lost 1 base and the J gene lost 1 base, with 7 bases spanning the gap. In germline, CDR1 is MNHNS, CDR2 SASEGT. CDR3 sequence reads: CASSEDRANTEAFF. The CDR3 DNA reads as TGTGCCAGCAGTGAAGACAGGGCGAACACTGAAGCTTTCTTT.

The chain joins TRBV9 to TRBJ1-1; D gene ambiguous. The CDR3 totals 15 residues. Germline V CDR1 and CDR2: SGDLS, YYNGEE. Trimming removed 0 bases at V and 4 bases at J, with 13 bases between. CDR3 in amino acids: CASSVEPGGSTEAFF. The CDR3 coding sequence is TGTGCCAGCAGCGTAGAACCGGGAGGGTCCACTGAAGCTTTCTTT.

The gene calls are TRBV25-1 and TRBJ1-4; no clear D gene. The CDR3 has 16 residues. Trimming took 1 base from V and 5 from J, leaving 14 bases between them. CDR1 and CDR2 from the germline V gene are MGHDK and SYGVNS. In nucleotides, the CDR3 is TGTGCCAGCAGTGAATTCAGAGGGAGGTTGAATGAAAAACTGTTTTTT. Protein product: CASSEFRGRLNEKLFF.

The genes are TRBV6-5 and TRBJ2-1; no clear D gene. V lost 2 bases and J lost 9, with 20 bases in between. The CDR3 runs to 16 residues. Germline CDR1 reads MNHEY; CDR2 reads SVGAGI. CDR3 sequence reads: CASSYLSTRVAAEQFF. As DNA, the CDR3 is TGTGCCAGCAGTTACCTTTCCACCCGCGTCGCTGCTGAGCAGTTCTTC.

This chain links TRBV5-8 with TRBJ2-5; TRBD2 agrees at 8 bases. Germline V gene sequence: CDR1 SGHTS, CDR2 YDEGEE. Germline trimming cut 6 bases from V and 5 bases from J; bases unmatched to any gene: 12. The CDR3 runs to 15 residues. CDR3 nucleotides: TGTGCCAGCACCCCATACGGGACTAGTGGCGAGACCCAGTACTTC. The encoded protein is CASTPYGTSGETQYF.

This chain connects TRBV7-3 to TRBJ2-7, with 7 bases identical to TRBD2. Germline assignment: CDR1 SGHTA and CDR2 FQGTGA. The J segment lost 5 bases and the V segment lost 1 base, leaving 8 bases of the junction unmatched. The CDR3 runs 15 residues. CDR3 sequence reads: CASSLMAGVDDEQYF. As DNA, the CDR3 is TGTGCCAGCAGCTTAATGGCGGGGGTAGATGACGAGCAGTACTTC.

V gene TRBV29-1 combines with J gene TRBJ2-7, with a weak D call TRBD1 (6 bases). The CDR3 has 12 residues. Per germline, CDR1 SQVTM and CDR2 ANQGSEA. The V end lost 6 bases, the J end lost 2 bases, and 11 bases lay between the germline ends. The CDR3 sequence: CSVVDSAYEQYF. The CDR3 bases are TGCAGCGTGGTGGACAGCGCCTACGAGCAGTACTTC.

The CDR3 loop reads CASSLVGRGGETQYF. The CDR3 nucleotides read TGTGCCAGCAGCTTAGTTGGCAGAGGAGGAGAGACCCAGTACTTC. The chain combines TRBV13 with TRBJ2-5, with D perhaps matching TRBD2 (5 bases). Germline V CDR1 and CDR2: PRHDT, FYEKMQ (reference sequence). V lost 1 base, J lost 4 bases, and 13 bases lay in between. CDR3 length: 15 residues.

The chain joins TRBV18 to TRBJ2-7, with TRBD1 identical over 10 bases. The CDR3 runs 16 residues. J was trimmed by 3 bases and V by 2 bases; bases with no gene match: 7. Looked up from germline, CDR1 is KGHSH and CDR2 is LQKENI. CDR3 region: CASSPDLRTGGYEQYF. Written as DNA, the CDR3 is TGTGCCAGCTCACCAGACCTTAGGACAGGGGGCTACGAGCAGTACTTC.

J is TRBJ2-3 and V is TRBV30, with 12 bases aligning to TRBD2. V dropped 1 base and J dropped 1; count of bases not matched to a gene: 9. This CDR3 is built from 18 residues. Germline V CDR1 and CDR2: GTSNPN, SVGIG (reference sequence). The CDR3 DNA sequence: TGTGCCTGGAGTGCGACTCTACGGACTAGCGGGGGCACAGATACGCAGTATTTT. Residues: CAWSATLRTSGGTDTQYF.

The genes are TRBV4-3 and TRBJ2-1, with 8 positions matching TRBD2. J was trimmed by 5 bases and V by 2 bases; bases with no gene match: 11. Germline CDR1 is LGHNA and CDR2 is YSLEER. The CDR3 is 17 residues long. The DNA of the CDR3 is TGCGCCAGCAGCCAAAGTCCTTCGGCGGGGGGCGACAATGAGCAGTTCTTC. Its translation: CASSQSPSAGGDNEQFF.

There are a few counts of this clone. In DNA form, the CDR3 reads TGTGCCAGCAGCCAAGGGCTAGGGGACTCCTACGAGCAGTACTTC. Encoded protein: CASSQGLGDSYEQYF. This sequence joins TRBV4-2 and TRBJ2-7; D possibly corresponds to TRBD1 (5 bases). V was trimmed by 1 base and J by 0 bases, leaving 10 bases between them. The germline V gene has CDR1 LGHNA and CDR2 YNFKEQ. The CDR3 has 15 residues.

This rearrangement joins TRBV6-1 to TRBJ2-7; no definite D call. From germline, CDR1 is MNHNS and CDR2 SASEGT. This CDR3 is built from 12 residues. Trimming cost V 5 bases and J 3 bases, with 8 bases left between them. The CDR3 region is CASSYTGYEQYF. The CDR3 DNA reads as TGTGCCAGCAGTTATACCGGCTACGAGCAGTACTTC.

The V and J genes are TRBV6-6 and TRBJ2-7; the D gene is possibly TRBD1 (5 bases). The V gene's germline CDR1 is MNHNY and CDR2 SVGAGI (reference sequence). The V end lost 7 bases, the J end lost 7 bases, and 11 bases lay between the germline ends. CDR3 length: 11 residues. The CDR3 loop reads CASTRAGEQYF. Written as DNA, the CDR3 is TGTGCCAGCACCAGGGCTGGTGAGCAGTACTTC.

Concerning this clone itself: This CDR3 is also generated by other DNA sequences in the sample. This CDR3 is CASSEPGNEQYF. CDR3 nucleotide sequence: TGTGCCAGCAGTGAACCGGGAAACGAGCAGTACTTC. The rearrangement links TRBV6-1 to TRBJ2-5, with D maybe TRBD2 (5 bases). The end of the DNA is better explained by TRBJ2-7, so the J call may be wrong. The CDR3 is 12 amino acids. Germline loops: CDR1 MNHNS, CDR2 SASEGT.

This clone showed up just a few times. The gene calls are TRBV7-2 and TRBJ1-1; D is possibly TRBD1 (5 bases). V lost 1 base, J lost 7 bases, and 10 bases lay in between. Germline V gene data show CDR1 as SGHTA and CDR2 as FQGNSA. There are 13 residues in the CDR3. This CDR3 is CASSLGGRDEAFF. CDR3 DNA: TGTGCCAGCAGCTTAGGGGGGAGGGATGAAGCTTTCTTT.

V gene TRBV9 combines with J gene TRBJ1-1; D unresolved. Germline CDR1 SGDLS, CDR2 YYNGEE. The length of the CDR3 is 14 residues. Trimming shortened V by 4 bases and J by 0 bases, and 10 bases separated the two germline ends. CDR3 nucleotide sequence: TGTGCCAGCAGCCCGAGGGATGTGAACACTGAAGCTTTCTTT. This encodes CASSPRDVNTEAFF.

This chain connects TRBV7-8 to TRBJ1-3; D is perhaps TRBD1 (6 bases). The CDR3 is 16 residues long. CDR1 and CDR2 (germline): SGHVS, FQNEAQ. Trimming took 3 bases from V and 0 from J, leaving 12 bases between them. CDR3 amino acids: CASSLHRVPSGNTIYF. CDR3 bases: TGTGCCAGCAGCTTGCACAGGGTCCCCTCTGGAAACACCATATATTTT.